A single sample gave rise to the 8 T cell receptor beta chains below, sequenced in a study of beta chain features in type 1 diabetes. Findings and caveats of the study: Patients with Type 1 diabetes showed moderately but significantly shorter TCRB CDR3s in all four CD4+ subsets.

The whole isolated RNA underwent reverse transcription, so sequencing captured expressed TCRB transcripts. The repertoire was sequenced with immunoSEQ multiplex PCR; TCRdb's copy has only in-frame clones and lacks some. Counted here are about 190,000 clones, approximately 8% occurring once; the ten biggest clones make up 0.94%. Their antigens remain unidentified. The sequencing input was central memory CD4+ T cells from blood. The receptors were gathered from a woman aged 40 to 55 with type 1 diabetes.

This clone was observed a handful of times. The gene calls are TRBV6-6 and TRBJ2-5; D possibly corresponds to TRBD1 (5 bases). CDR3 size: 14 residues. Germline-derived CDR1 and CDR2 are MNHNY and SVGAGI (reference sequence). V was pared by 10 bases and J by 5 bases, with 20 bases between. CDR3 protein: CAISPSRAGETQYF. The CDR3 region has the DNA TGTGCCATTTCGCCCAGCCGGGCAGGGGAGACCCAGTACTTC.

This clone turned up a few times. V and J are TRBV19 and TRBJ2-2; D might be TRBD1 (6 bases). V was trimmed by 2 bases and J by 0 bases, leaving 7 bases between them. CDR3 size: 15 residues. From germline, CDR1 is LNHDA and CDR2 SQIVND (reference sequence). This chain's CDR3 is CASSIWTANTGELFF. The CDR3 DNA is TGTGCCAGTAGTATATGGACAGCGAACACCGGGGAGCTGTTTTTT.

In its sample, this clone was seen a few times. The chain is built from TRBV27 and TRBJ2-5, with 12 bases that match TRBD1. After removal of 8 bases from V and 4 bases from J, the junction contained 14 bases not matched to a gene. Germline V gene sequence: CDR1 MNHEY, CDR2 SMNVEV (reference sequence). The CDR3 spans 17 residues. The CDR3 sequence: CASRRRPGQGARETQYF. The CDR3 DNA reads TGTGCCAGCCGCCGACGGCCGGGACAGGGGGCGCGAGAGACCCAGTACTTC.

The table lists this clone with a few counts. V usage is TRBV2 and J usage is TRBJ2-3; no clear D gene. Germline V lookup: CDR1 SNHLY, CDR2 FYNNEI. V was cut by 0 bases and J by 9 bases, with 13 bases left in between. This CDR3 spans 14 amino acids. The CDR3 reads CASSEALLRATQYF. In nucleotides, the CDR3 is TGTGCCAGCAGTGAAGCGCTTCTCCGAGCCACGCAGTATTTT. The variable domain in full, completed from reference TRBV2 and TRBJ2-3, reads EPEVTQTPSHQVTQMGQEVILRCVPISNHLYFYWYRQILGQKVEFLVSFYNNEISEKSEIFDDQFSVERPDGSNFTLKIRSTKLEDSAMYFCASSEALLRATQYFGPGTRLTVL.

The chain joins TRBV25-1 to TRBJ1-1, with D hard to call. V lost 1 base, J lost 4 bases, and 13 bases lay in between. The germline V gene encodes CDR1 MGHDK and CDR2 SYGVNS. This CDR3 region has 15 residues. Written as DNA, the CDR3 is TGTGCCAGCAGTGAATTCGGTCCCCACGGCACTGAAGCTTTCTTT. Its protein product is CASSEFGPHGTEAFF.

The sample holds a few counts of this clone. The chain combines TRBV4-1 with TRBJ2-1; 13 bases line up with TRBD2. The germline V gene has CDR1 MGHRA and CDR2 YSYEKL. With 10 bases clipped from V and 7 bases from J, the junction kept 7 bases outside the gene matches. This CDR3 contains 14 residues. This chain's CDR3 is CAISRTSGSNEQFF. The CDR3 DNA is TGCGCCATCTCTCGGACTAGCGGGAGTAATGAGCAGTTCTTC.

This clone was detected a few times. CDR3 in DNA: TGTGCCAGCTCACCACAAAGACTAGCGGGAAGCAATGAGCAGTTCTTC. Its translation: CASSPQRLAGSNEQFF. The V gene is TRBV18, the J gene TRBJ2-1; 11 bases map to TRBD2. J gave up 6 bases and V 1 base, and 5 bases lay outside the gene matches. The CDR3 spans 16 residues. Germline CDR1 KGHSH, CDR2 LQKENI.

CDR3 residues: CASSVVETGEQYF. The DNA of the CDR3 is TGTGCCAGCAGCGTAGTGGAGACGGGGGAGCAGTACTTC. This chain connects TRBV9 to TRBJ2-7, with D possibly matching TRBD2 (5 bases). The V and J ends lost 0 bases and 7 bases respectively, with 11 bases between them. CDR3 length equals 13 residues. CDR1 and CDR2 from the germline V gene are SGDLS and YYNGEE.